This is a list of T cell receptor beta chains from one sample in a study of blood T cell repertoires in COVID-19. TCRdb's table, derived via immunoSEQ multiplex PCR, lists solely in-frame clones and lacks some. This repertoire shows about 390,000 clones, around 87% found once; its top ten account for about 2.3%. Sequencing used peripheral blood. Every receptor here comes from a woman aged 55-69 years with COVID-19, enrolled during active disease. The CDR3 runs from the conserved cysteine through the conserved F or W. The D gene is left open where the match is weak. For some rows the clone size is stated as once, few or many, or as a class when expanded; others skip it.

abundance: NA; j_gene: TRBJ1-5; v_gene: TRBV18; d_gene: NA; CDR3nt: TGTGCCAGCTCCCGTTTGCCGCCAAGCAGGGAACAGGCCCAGCATTTT; CDR3aa: CASSRLPPSREQAQHF
abundance: NA; j_gene: TRBJ1-5; v_gene: TRBV2; d_gene: NA; CDR3nt: TGTGCCAGCAGCCGGACAGCCGCCAATCAGCCCCAGCATTTT; CDR3aa: CASSRTAANQPQHF
abundance: NA; j_gene: TRBJ1-2; v_gene: TRBV27; d_gene: NA; CDR3nt: TGTGCCAGCAGTTTCCTCGGCAGGGGCCCTAGGGGCTATGGCTACACCTTC; CDR3aa: CASSFLGRGPRGYGYTF
abundance: NA; j_gene: TRBJ1-1; v_gene: TRBV4-1; d_gene: TRBD1; CDR3nt: TGCGCCAGCAGCCAATTTACAGGGGGAATTGAAGCTTTCTTT; CDR3aa: CASSQFTGGIEAFF
abundance: once; j_gene: TRBJ1-1; v_gene: TRBV7-3; d_gene: NA; CDR3nt: TGTGCCAGCAGCTACACAGAGAACACTGAAGCTTTCTTT; CDR3aa: CASSYTENTEAFF
abundance: NA; j_gene: TRBJ2-3; v_gene: TRBV12-5; d_gene: NA; CDR3nt: TGTGCTAGTGGTTCGGGAGACACAGATACGCAGTATTTT; CDR3aa: CASGSGDTDTQYF
abundance: NA; j_gene: TRBJ1-1; v_gene: TRBV3-1/TRBV3-2; d_gene: NA; CDR3nt: TGTGCCAGCAGCCAAGATCGGGGGACGAGCAGCACTGAAGCTTTCTTT; CDR3aa: CASSQDRGTSSTEAFF
abundance: NA; j_gene: TRBJ1-5; v_gene: TRBV14; d_gene: TRBD1; CDR3nt: TGTGCCAGCAGCCGGTACAGGGGACAGCCCCAGCATTTT; CDR3aa: CASSRYRGQPQHF
abundance: NA; j_gene: TRBJ2-2; v_gene: TRBV14; d_gene: NA; CDR3nt: TGTGCCAGCAGCCCCCGGGCAGGAGGTCACGGGGAGCTGTTTTTT; CDR3aa: CASSPRAGGHGELFF
abundance: NA; j_gene: TRBJ1-4; v_gene: TRBV9; d_gene: NA; CDR3nt: TGTGCCAGCAGCACTAGACCAGTAGCTCCGGCAGCTAATGAAAAACTGTTTTTT; CDR3aa: CASSTRPVAPAANEKLFF
abundance: NA; j_gene: TRBJ2-3; v_gene: TRBV6-1; d_gene: NA; CDR3nt: TGTGCCAGCAGGGAAACTCACACTCATGAGGTCTATACGCAGTATTTT; CDR3aa: CASRETHTHEVYTQYF
abundance: NA; j_gene: TRBJ2-7; v_gene: TRBV19; d_gene: TRBD2; CDR3nt: TGTGCCAGTAGTGCGACTAGCGCCTACGAGCAGTACTTC; CDR3aa: CASSATSAYEQYF
abundance: NA; j_gene: TRBJ2-1; v_gene: TRBV5-8; d_gene: TRBD2; CDR3nt: TGTGCCAGCAGCTTCGACGGACTAGCGGGGCGCGGGCAGTTCTTC; CDR3aa: CASSFDGLAGRGQFF
abundance: NA; j_gene: TRBJ2-5; v_gene: TRBV3-1/TRBV3-2; d_gene: NA; CDR3nt: TGTGCCAGCAGCCGCGATATTTCCGGAGAAGAGACCCAGTACTTC; CDR3aa: CASSRDISGEETQYF
abundance: NA; j_gene: TRBJ2-7; v_gene: TRBV12-3/TRBV12-4; d_gene: NA; CDR3nt: TGTGCCAGCAGTTTTCAAGCGGCCTACGAGCAGTACTTC; CDR3aa: CASSFQAAYEQYF
abundance: once; j_gene: TRBJ1-1; v_gene: TRBV19; d_gene: NA; CDR3nt: TGTGCCAGTAACGCCCACGCAGGCCCTGGGGCTTTCTTT; CDR3aa: CASNAHAGPGAFF
abundance: NA; j_gene: TRBJ1-2; v_gene: TRBV6-5; d_gene: TRBD1; CDR3nt: TGTGCCAGCAGTTACGGTGGACAGGGGGTTGGCTACACCTTC; CDR3aa: CASSYGGQGVGYTF
abundance: NA; j_gene: TRBJ2-1; v_gene: TRBV10-2; d_gene: NA; CDR3nt: TGCGCCACTACCGGGGGGCCCTACGATGAGCAGTTCTTC; CDR3aa: CATTGGPYDEQFF
abundance: NA; j_gene: TRBJ1-5; v_gene: TRBV27; d_gene: NA; CDR3nt: TGTGCCAGCAGTGCGGGTGGGGGGGTATGGCCCCAGCATTTT; CDR3aa: CASSAGGGVWPQHF
abundance: NA; j_gene: TRBJ2-7; v_gene: TRBV11-2; d_gene: TRBD2; CDR3nt: TGTGCCAGCAGCTCTCCGACTAGCGGGGGTGGGTTTGGCGAGCAGTACTTC; CDR3aa: CASSSPTSGGGFGEQYF
abundance: NA; j_gene: TRBJ1-5; v_gene: TRBV30; d_gene: NA; CDR3nt: TGTGCCTGGAGTGTTGGGCATGCCTATAGCAATCAGCCCCAGCATTTT; CDR3aa: CAWSVGHAYSNQPQHF
abundance: once; j_gene: TRBJ2-5; v_gene: TRBV7-8; d_gene: NA; CDR3nt: TGTGCCAGCAGCTTCAACGGGGAGACCCAGTACTTC; CDR3aa: CASSFNGETQYF
abundance: NA; j_gene: TRBJ1-5; v_gene: TRBV5-8; d_gene: TRBD1; CDR3nt: TGTGCCAGCAGCCGGCTTGTGGGACAGGGGATCCATCAGCCCCAGCATTTT; CDR3aa: CASSRLVGQGIHQPQHF
abundance: NA; j_gene: TRBJ2-7; v_gene: TRBV7-8; d_gene: TRBD2; CDR3nt: TGTGCCAGCAGCACTTCAAGCGGGGTTTCCTACGAGCAGTACTTC; CDR3aa: CASSTSSGVSYEQYF
abundance: NA; j_gene: TRBJ2-1; v_gene: TRBV9; d_gene: NA; CDR3nt: TGTGCCAGCAGCGACGGACGGGGAAATGAGCAGTTCTTC; CDR3aa: CASSDGRGNEQFF
abundance: few; j_gene: TRBJ1-2; v_gene: TRBV4-1; d_gene: NA; CDR3nt: TGCGCCAGCAGCCGAAGAGGCGGCAGGGTTCCCTATGGCTACACCTTC; CDR3aa: CASSRRGGRVPYGYTF
abundance: NA; j_gene: TRBJ2-3; v_gene: TRBV27; d_gene: TRBD2; CDR3nt: TGTGCCAGCAGTTTAGACATAGCGGGGGGGCAAAGCACAGATACGCAGTATTTT; CDR3aa: CASSLDIAGGQSTDTQYF
abundance: NA; j_gene: TRBJ1-2; v_gene: TRBV19; d_gene: NA; CDR3nt: TGTGCCAGTAGTATGGCGGTAGCTAACTATGGCTACACCTTC; CDR3aa: CASSMAVANYGYTF
abundance: NA; j_gene: TRBJ1-6; v_gene: TRBV4-1; d_gene: NA; CDR3nt: TGCGCCAGCAGCCAGAAACAGGATTCACCCCTCCACTTT; CDR3aa: CASSQKQDSPLHF
abundance: NA; j_gene: TRBJ1-1; v_gene: TRBV28; d_gene: TRBD1; CDR3nt: TGTGCCAGCAGAGATAACAGGGGATTGACTGAAGCTTTCTTT; CDR3aa: CASRDNRGLTEAFF
abundance: NA; j_gene: TRBJ1-4; v_gene: TRBV29-1; d_gene: NA; CDR3nt: TGCAGCGTTGAAGATGGGTTAGGAGGTGAAAAACTGTTTTTT; CDR3aa: CSVEDGLGGEKLFF
abundance: NA; j_gene: TRBJ2-5; v_gene: TRBV5-4; d_gene: NA; CDR3nt: TGTGCCAGCAACCCACGGGGGTTGAATTCGGAGACCCAGTACTTC; CDR3aa: CASNPRGLNSETQYF
abundance: NA; j_gene: TRBJ1-5; v_gene: TRBV7-2; d_gene: TRBD1; CDR3nt: TGTGCCAGCAGCTTATCACAGGGGGCTGGTCAGCCCCAGCATTTT; CDR3aa: CASSLSQGAGQPQHF
abundance: NA; j_gene: TRBJ1-1; v_gene: TRBV19; d_gene: TRBD1; CDR3nt: TGTGCCAGTAGCCTCCAGGGACAGACGAACACTGAAGCTTTCTTT; CDR3aa: CASSLQGQTNTEAFF
abundance: once; j_gene: TRBJ1-1; v_gene: TRBV3-1/TRBV3-2; d_gene: NA; CDR3nt: TGTGCCAGCAGCCAAGCACAGAACACTGAAGCTTTCTTT; CDR3aa: CASSQAQNTEAFF
abundance: NA; j_gene: TRBJ1-2; v_gene: TRBV4-2; d_gene: TRBD1; CDR3nt: TGTGCCAGCAGCCAAGATTGGGGACAGCCTAACTATGGCTACACCTTC; CDR3aa: CASSQDWGQPNYGYTF
abundance: NA; j_gene: TRBJ1-2; v_gene: TRBV11-2; d_gene: TRBD1; CDR3nt: TGTGCCAGCAGCTTAGAGGCTGACAGGGTCTTCTATGGCTACACCTTC; CDR3aa: CASSLEADRVFYGYTF
abundance: NA; j_gene: TRBJ2-7; v_gene: TRBV19; d_gene: NA; CDR3nt: TGTGCCAGTAGTATACGGGGATACGAGCAGTACTTC; CDR3aa: CASSIRGYEQYF
abundance: NA; j_gene: TRBJ1-1; v_gene: TRBV29-1; d_gene: NA; CDR3nt: TGCAGCGTTGAAGGAAGGGCGGGCGCTGAAGCTTTCTTT; CDR3aa: CSVEGRAGAEAFF
abundance: NA; j_gene: TRBJ2-1; v_gene: TRBV7-8; d_gene: TRBD2; CDR3nt: TGTGCCAGCAGCTTACTCGCGGGGGGCGATCTCAATGAGCAGTTCTTC; CDR3aa: CASSLLAGGDLNEQFF
abundance: NA; j_gene: TRBJ1-2; v_gene: TRBV25-1; d_gene: NA; CDR3nt: TGTGCCAGCTCACCCTCCGGCAGGGCCAACTATGGCTACACCTTC; CDR3aa: CASSPSGRANYGYTF
abundance: NA; j_gene: TRBJ2-2; v_gene: TRBV27; d_gene: NA; CDR3nt: TGTGCCAGCAGTTTCCCCGGCAGGTCGACGAACACCGGGGAGCTGTTTTTT; CDR3aa: CASSFPGRSTNTGELFF
abundance: NA; j_gene: TRBJ1-2; v_gene: TRBV30; d_gene: NA; CDR3nt: TGTGCCTGGGCCCCAACAGCTAACTATGGCTACACCTTC; CDR3aa: CAWAPTANYGYTF
abundance: NA; j_gene: TRBJ2-7; v_gene: TRBV7-3; d_gene: TRBD1; CDR3nt: TGTGCCAGCAGCCCACAGGGGACCTACGAGCAGTACTTC; CDR3aa: CASSPQGTYEQYF
abundance: NA; j_gene: TRBJ2-7; v_gene: TRBV7-9; d_gene: TRBD1; CDR3nt: TGTGCCAGCAGCCCCACAGGGGTCGGGGTGGAGCAGTACTTC; CDR3aa: CASSPTGVGVEQYF
abundance: NA; j_gene: TRBJ1-5; v_gene: TRBV7-8; d_gene: NA; CDR3nt: TGTGCCAGCACCATAGGAGAACGGGGAGGTCAGCCCCAGCATTTT; CDR3aa: CASTIGERGGQPQHF
abundance: few; j_gene: TRBJ1-1; v_gene: TRBV10-3; d_gene: TRBD1; CDR3nt: TGTGCCATCACCGACAGGGGGCGCGGAGGCACTGAAGCTTTCTTT; CDR3aa: CAITDRGRGGTEAFF
abundance: NA; j_gene: TRBJ2-2; v_gene: TRBV28; d_gene: NA; CDR3nt: TGTGCCAGCAGTTTATTGTCCCCACAGGAGCCCGGGGAGCTGTTTTTT; CDR3aa: CASSLLSPQEPGELFF
abundance: NA; j_gene: TRBJ1-1; v_gene: TRBV7-9; d_gene: TRBD1; CDR3nt: TGTGCCAGCCAGGGGGTAACTGAAGCTTTCTTT; CDR3aa: CASQGVTEAFF
abundance: few; j_gene: TRBJ1-2; v_gene: TRBV5-4; d_gene: NA; CDR3nt: TGTGCCAGCAGCCCCTCCTTGGTGATCGGGCAGGGGTATGGCTACACCTTC; CDR3aa: CASSPSLVIGQGYGYTF
abundance: NA; j_gene: TRBJ2-1; v_gene: TRBV11-3; d_gene: NA; CDR3nt: TGTGCCAGCAGCTTTCTGCCGGGACACGGACAAGTGCAGTTCTTC; CDR3aa: CASSFLPGHGQVQFF
abundance: NA; j_gene: TRBJ1-6; v_gene: TRBV7-9; d_gene: NA; CDR3nt: TGTGCCAGCAGCTTAGGGACAGCTAATTCACCCCTCCACTTT; CDR3aa: CASSLGTANSPLHF
abundance: NA; j_gene: TRBJ2-7; v_gene: TRBV2; d_gene: TRBD1; CDR3nt: TGTGCCAGCAGACCGGACAGGTTAAGCTCCTACGAGCAGTACTTC; CDR3aa: CASRPDRLSSYEQYF
abundance: NA; j_gene: TRBJ2-1; v_gene: TRBV14; d_gene: NA; CDR3nt: TGTGCCAGCAGCCAAGATCCGTCTAGCTCCTACAATGAGCAGTTCTTC; CDR3aa: CASSQDPSSSYNEQFF
abundance: NA; j_gene: TRBJ1-2; v_gene: TRBV5-1; d_gene: NA; CDR3nt: TGCGCCAGCGTTCCCAGGGAGGCCTATGGCTACACCTTC; CDR3aa: CASVPREAYGYTF
abundance: NA; j_gene: TRBJ2-5; v_gene: TRBV5-4; d_gene: NA; CDR3nt: TGTGCCAGCAGCCCTCTTGGGCCTAGGGAGCAAGAGACCCAGTACTTC; CDR3aa: CASSPLGPREQETQYF
abundance: NA; j_gene: TRBJ1-5; v_gene: TRBV18; d_gene: TRBD1; CDR3nt: TGTGCCAGCTCACCCCGTGGGACAGATAGCAATCAGCCCCAGCATTTT; CDR3aa: CASSPRGTDSNQPQHF